The subject of this entry is one TCR beta chain. The target antigen is unknown. Naive and memory CD4+ T cells came from enriched cryopreserved PBMCs. This entry belongs to a study of CD4 T cells in relation to SARS-CoV-2 and coronaviruses. General study results and limits: The cross-reactivity analysis covered only spike protein, not other viral proteins.

V was cut by 3 bases and J by 3 bases, with 10 bases left in between. Germline V gene data show CDR1 as SGHKS and CDR2 as YYEKEE (reference sequence). The CDR3 extends over 13 amino acids. Generated by immunoSEQ multiplex PCR, the TCRdb table keeps only in-frame clones and is missing some. The sample contains 40,000 or so clones, approximately 83% of which appear only once. The chain combines TRBV5-5 with TRBJ2-7, with D perhaps matching TRBD1 or TRBD2 (5 bases each). This receptor was identified in an adult with COVID-19. Sequencing was done on a sample of memory CD4+ T cells from PBMCs. As DNA, the CDR3 is TGTGCCAGCAGCTCGGGACCGTACTACGAGCAGTACTTC. It is translated as CASSSGPYYEQYF.